The 28 T cell receptor beta chains below come from one sample, sequenced in a study of blood T cell repertoires in COVID-19. Repertoires were generated with immunoSEQ multiplex PCR, while TCRdb's copy carries only in-frame clones and drops some. This table has some 230,000 clones, 70% to 85% appearing once. Sample: PBMCs or T cells enriched from blood (not recorded which). These receptors were obtained from a middle-aged man who had recovered from COVID-19.

This clone was detected a few times. The chain links TRBV25-1 to TRBJ2-5; tentative D call: TRBD2 (5 bases). Germline V gene data show CDR1 as MGHDK and CDR2 as SYGVNS. There are 14 residues in the CDR3. Between the trimmed V and J ends, which lost 8 bases and 4 bases, there was a span of 17 bases. The DNA for the CDR3 is TGTGCCAGCTCCTTTCGGGGAGCCAGAGAGACCCAGTACTTC. Amino acid sequence: CASSFRGARETQYF.

This chain uses TRBV7-2 with TRBJ1-1; tentative D call: TRBD1 (5 bases). With 5 bases removed from V and 1 base from J, the gap between germline ends came to 11 bases. Looked up from germline, CDR1 is SGHTA and CDR2 is FQGNSA. The CDR3 spans 14 residues. The CDR3, as DNA: TGTGCCAGCAGCCCACTGGGGGGGAACACTGAAGCTTTCTTT. Protein product: CASSPLGGNTEAFF.

This chain uses TRBV5-4 with TRBJ2-7; possible D gene TRBD2, 7 bases. Per germline, CDR1 SGHNT and CDR2 YYREEE (reference sequence). The CDR3 is 12 residues long. V was cut by 4 bases and J by 9 bases, with 14 bases left in between. CDR3 amino acids: CASSVGGLPQYF. The CDR3, as DNA: TGTGCCAGCAGCGTCGGGGGGCTACCGCAGTACTTC.

The chain employs TRBV5-4 and TRBJ2-7, with TRBD1 matching over 7 bases. The CDR3 totals 15 residues. The V and J ends lost 4 bases and 2 bases, in that order; junction bases with no gene match: 9. In germline, CDR1 is SGHNT, CDR2 YYREEE (reference sequence). Here the CDR3 reads CASSPVGTETYEQYF. CDR3 coding DNA: TGTGCCAGCAGCCCGGTGGGGACAGAGACCTACGAGCAGTACTTC. Drawing the rest from reference TRBV5-4 and TRBJ2-7, the complete variable domain is ETGVTQSPTHLIKTRGQQVTLRCSSQSGHNTVSWYQQALGQGPQFIFQYYREEENGRGNFPPRFSGLQFPNYSSELNVNALELDDSALYLCASSPVGTETYEQYFGPGTRLTVT.

The chain couples TRBV6-2 or TRBV6-3 to TRBJ2-5; 9 positions match TRBD1. V gave up 6 bases and J gave up 3 bases; unmatched junction bases: 5. The CDR3 covers 14 residues. The germline CDR1 and CDR2 sequences are MNHEY and SVGEGT. CDR3 bases: TGTGCCAGCAGCCCCTGGACAGGGGAAGAGACCCAGTACTTC. Its protein is CASSPWTGEETQYF.

The chain links TRBV29-1 to TRBJ1-1; possibly TRBD1 for D (5 bases). The CDR3 length is 12 residues. Germline V lookup: CDR1 SQVTM, CDR2 ANQGSEA. V lost 7 bases and J 1 base, leaving 10 bases between the germline ends. DNA of the CDR3: TGCAGCGCTCGACAGTCGAACACTGAAGCTTTCTTT. This gives the protein CSARQSNTEAFF.

The gene calls are TRBV2 and TRBJ1-2, with TRBD1 matching over 7 bases. In germline, CDR1 is SNHLY, CDR2 FYNNEI. The CDR3 runs 16 residues. The junction had 15 bases not matched to a gene; V was cut back by 4 bases and J by 7 bases. The CDR3: CASSGGVNRGTGGYTF. CDR3 sequence (DNA): TGTGCCAGCAGTGGGGGAGTCAACAGGGGAACAGGTGGCTACACCTTC.

The chain carries TRBV28 and TRBJ2-7; D is uncertain. CDR3 length: 8 residues. Per germline, CDR1 MDHEN and CDR2 SYDVKM. V was cut by 8 bases and J by 8 bases, with 4 bases left in between. CDR3 amino acids: CASGQQYF. The CDR3 nucleotides read TGTGCCAGCGGGCAGCAGTACTTC.

The chain is built from TRBV2 and TRBJ1-1, with unresolved D. Germline CDR1 is SNHLY and CDR2 is FYNNEI. The V and J ends lost 2 bases and 2 bases respectively, with 9 bases between them. The CDR3 spans 14 residues. The CDR3 region is CASSELGRNTEAFF. CDR3 DNA sequence: TGTGCCAGCAGTGAACTTGGGCGTAACACTGAAGCTTTCTTT.

The genes are TRBV29-1 and TRBJ2-2; D gene uncertain. CDR3 length: 15 amino acids. Trimming pared 0 bases from V and 0 bases from J, leaving 8 bases between. The germline V gene has CDR1 SQVTM and CDR2 ANQGSEA. The chain's CDR3 is CSVEDGMSNTGELFF. The CDR3, as DNA: TGCAGCGTTGAAGATGGCATGTCGAACACCGGGGAGCTGTTTTTT.

For this clone: The sample holds other DNA sequences that translate to the same CDR3. V gene TRBV28 combines with J gene TRBJ2-6; the D is unclear. Germline loops: CDR1 MDHEN, CDR2 SYDVKM. This CDR3 is built from 14 residues. V lost 5 bases and J 2 bases, leaving 7 bases between the germline ends. Written as DNA, the CDR3 is TGTGCCAGCAGTCTTAGCCCTGGGGCCAACGTCCTGACTTTC. Protein: CASSLSPGANVLTF.

The genes are TRBV3-1 (or the pseudogene TRBV3-2) and TRBJ2-3; a possible D gene is TRBD2 (6 bases). CDR3 length: 15 residues. The V end lost 6 bases, the J end lost 7 bases, and 20 bases lay between the germline ends. Germline loops: CDR1 LGHDT, CDR2 YNNKEL (reference sequence). In DNA form, the CDR3 reads TGTGCCAGCAGACACTCTAGCGATCCCCTTTATACGCAGTATTTT. Protein sequence: CASRHSSDPLYTQYF.

The chain uses TRBV5-5 and TRBJ1-1; the match to TRBD1 covers 7 bases. The CDR3 extends over 13 amino acids. Germline CDR1 and CDR2: SGHKS and YYEKEE (reference sequence). V lost 2 bases, J lost 4 bases, and 2 bases stayed unmatched. CDR3 bases: TGTGCCAGCAGCTTCTCAGGGGGCACTGAAGCTTTCTTT. Translation gives CASSFSGGTEAFF.

The chain employs TRBV29-1 and TRBJ1-1; D is uncertain. The ends were cut back, 2 bases at V and 0 bases at J, with 4 bases in the middle. The CDR3 has 12 amino acids. Germline CDR1 is SQVTM and CDR2 is ANQGSEA. In nucleotides, the CDR3 is TGCAGCGTTGAACTTATGAACACTGAAGCTTTCTTT. Its protein product is CSVELMNTEAFF.

This chain connects TRBV11-2 to TRBJ2-1, with 8 bases that match TRBD1. The CDR3 is made up of 16 amino acids. Germline assignment: CDR1 SGHAT and CDR2 FQNNGV. J was trimmed by 6 bases and V by 4 bases; bases with no gene match: 11. In DNA, the CDR3 is TGTGCCAGCAGCTCCAGGGGGCAAAGTAACGTCAATGAGCAGTTCTTC. Its translation: CASSSRGQSNVNEQFF.

This clone appeared once. The CDR3 sequence is CASSAGRTEAFF. In DNA form, the CDR3 reads TGTGCCAGCAGCGCAGGGAGGACTGAAGCTTTCTTT. The chain couples TRBV12-3 or TRBV12-4 to TRBJ1-1; a weak D match, TRBD1 (5 bases). V dropped 6 bases and J dropped 5 bases, with 10 bases sitting between them. The CDR3 is 12 residues long.

The chain carries TRBV2 and TRBJ1-1, with a possible D match to TRBD1 (6 bases). Germline V CDR1 and CDR2: SNHLY, FYNNEI. The CDR3 consists of 12 residues. V was cut by 2 bases and J by 13 bases, with 14 bases left in between. Here the CDR3 DNA reads TGTGCCAGCAGTGAAACAGCAGGGGTTGGTTTCTTT. Translation gives CASSETAGVGFF.

At least ten counts were recorded for this clone. The rearrangement joins TRBV9 to TRBJ1-3, with 7 bases matching TRBD1. Trimming took 4 bases from V and 0 from J; bases not matched to a gene: 13. Per the germline V gene, CDR1 is SGDLS and CDR2 is YYNGEE. The CDR3 consists of 18 residues. The CDR3 DNA follows: TGTGCCAGCAGCTCTCCGAGGACAGGCGACATCTCTGGAAACACCATATATTTT. Residues: CASSSPRTGDISGNTIYF.

The V call is TRBV20-1, the J call TRBJ1-2; D is ambiguous. The V end was cut by 5 bases, the J end by 8 bases, with 12 bases between. This CDR3 contains 11 residues. Looked up from germline, CDR1 is DFQATT and CDR2 is SNEGSKA (reference sequence). In DNA form, the CDR3 reads TGCAGTGCTGACGGGGAAGCCGGCTACACCTTC. It codes for CSADGEAGYTF.

The rearrangement joins TRBV6-4 to TRBJ1-2; D remains ambiguous. The CDR3 has 13 amino acids. Trimming took off 6 bases at V and 2 bases at J, with 10 bases between the two ends. Germline lookup yields CDR1 MRHNA and CDR2 SNTAGT. The chain's CDR3 is CASSRDGNYGYTF. CDR3 in DNA: TGTGCCAGCAGCCGAGACGGGAACTATGGCTACACCTTC.

The rearrangement links TRBV6-5 to TRBJ1-2; 7 bases match TRBD1. The CDR3 length is 13 residues. The V and J ends lost 6 bases and 4 bases, in that order; junction bases with no gene match: 5. Per germline, CDR1 MNHEY and CDR2 SVGAGI. CDR3 nucleotides: TGTGCCAGCAGGGCGACAGGGCCCTATGGCTACACCTTC. Translated: CASRATGPYGYTF.

V gene TRBV27 combines with J gene TRBJ1-2, with D hard to call. The ends were cut back, 3 bases at V and 5 bases at J, with 10 bases in the middle. The CDR3 is made up of 13 amino acids. The germline CDR1 and CDR2 sequences are MNHEY and SMNVEV (reference sequence). CDR3 loop: CASSLRAGYGYTF. The CDR3 DNA sequence: TGTGCCAGCAGTTTGAGGGCGGGTTATGGCTACACCTTC.

This chain links TRBV11-2 with TRBJ2-5; D may be TRBD2 (6 bases). The CDR3 extends over 12 amino acids. Germline loops: CDR1 SGHAT, CDR2 FQNNGV. V shed 4 bases and J shed 7 bases, with 10 bases lying between them. Here the CDR3 DNA reads TGTGCCAGCAGCTGGAGGGGAGGGACCCAGTACTTC. It encodes CASSWRGGTQYF.

As regards this clone: Different DNA sequences within this sample yield the same CDR3. The chain combines TRBV5-1 with TRBJ2-7; 11 bases are a match to TRBD1. Per the germline V gene, CDR1 is SGHRS and CDR2 is YFSETQ. Trimming took 2 bases from V and 5 from J; bases not matched to a gene: 3. The CDR3 has 14 amino acids. The DNA of the CDR3 is TGCGCCAGCAGCTTAGGACAGGGGGCCAACGAGCAGTACTTC. This sequence encodes CASSLGQGANEQYF.

V usage is TRBV14 and J usage is TRBJ2-5; D gene unclear. Trimming took off 5 bases at V and 9 bases at J, with 16 bases between the two ends. The CDR3 is 13 amino acids. CDR1 is SGHDN and CDR2 is FVKESK in the germline V gene. The CDR3 sequence: CASSSPSPAAQYF. CDR3 DNA: TGTGCCAGCAGCTCACCCTCGCCGGCGGCCCAGTACTTC.

The chain links TRBV19 to TRBJ1-5, with D possibly TRBD1 on 5 matching bases. Trimming removed 5 bases at V and 2 bases at J, with 13 bases between. The CDR3 spans 15 residues. Germline CDR1 reads LNHDA; CDR2 reads SQIVND (reference sequence). CDR3 in amino acids: CASSPSWGGNQPQHF. The DNA of the CDR3 is TGTGCCAGTAGTCCCTCTTGGGGGGGCAATCAGCCCCAGCATTTT.

The V call is TRBV6-5, the J call TRBJ2-3, with 7 bases fitting TRBD2. With V trimmed by 2 bases and J by 2 bases, 1 base remained unmatched. Germline CDR1 is MNHEY and CDR2 is SVGAGI. The CDR3 has 14 amino acids. The CDR3 DNA sequence: TGTGCCAGCAGTTACGCGGGGGTCACAGATACGCAGTATTTT. The encoded protein is CASSYAGVTDTQYF.

The V call is TRBV4-2, the J call TRBJ2-2, with 12 nucleotides matching TRBD2. The CDR3 is made up of 19 amino acids. The V segment lost 2 bases and the J segment 6 bases; nucleotides outside the gene matches: 13. CDR1 is LGHNA, CDR2 YNFKEQ, per germline. CDR3 nucleotides: TGTGCCAGCAGCCAACCTGAGGGGCTAGCGGGGGGGCTGGCCGGGGAGCTGTTTTTT. Its protein is CASSQPEGLAGGLAGELFF.